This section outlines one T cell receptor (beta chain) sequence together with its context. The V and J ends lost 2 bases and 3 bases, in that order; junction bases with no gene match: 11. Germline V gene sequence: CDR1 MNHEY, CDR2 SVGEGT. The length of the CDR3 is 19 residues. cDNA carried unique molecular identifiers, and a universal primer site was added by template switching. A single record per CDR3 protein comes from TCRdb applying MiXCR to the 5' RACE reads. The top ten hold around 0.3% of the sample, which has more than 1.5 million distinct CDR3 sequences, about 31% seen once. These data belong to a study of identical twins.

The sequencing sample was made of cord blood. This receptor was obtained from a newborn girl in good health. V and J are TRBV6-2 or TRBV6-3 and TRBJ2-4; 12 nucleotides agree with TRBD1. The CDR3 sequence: CASSYTGTGGVWYKNIQYF. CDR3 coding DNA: TGTGCCAGCAGTTACACCGGGACAGGGGGCGTTTGGTACAAAAACATTCAGTACTTC.